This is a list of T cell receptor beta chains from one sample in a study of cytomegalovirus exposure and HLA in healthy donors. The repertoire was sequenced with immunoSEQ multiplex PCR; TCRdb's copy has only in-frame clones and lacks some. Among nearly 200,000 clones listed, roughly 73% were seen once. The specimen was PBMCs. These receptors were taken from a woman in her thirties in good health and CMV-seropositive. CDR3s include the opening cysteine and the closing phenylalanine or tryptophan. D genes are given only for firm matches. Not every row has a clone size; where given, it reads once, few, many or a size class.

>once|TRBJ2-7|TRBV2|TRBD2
TGTGCCAGCAGCCGCGGACTAGCGGGAGATTCCGCCCCCTTCGAGCAGTACTTC
CASSRGLAGDSAPFEQYF
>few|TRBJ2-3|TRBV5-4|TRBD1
TGTGCCAGCAGCTTGGCTAGGGGACAGGGGCGAACAGATACGCAGTATTTT
CASSLARGQGRTDTQYF
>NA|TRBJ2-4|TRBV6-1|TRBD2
TGTGCCAGCAAAGAAACCGGGACTAGACAGTACTTC
CASKETGTRQYF
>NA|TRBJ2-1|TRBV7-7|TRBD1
TGTGCCAGCAGCTTAGGAGACAGGGGATCCAATGAGCAGTTCTTC
CASSLGDRGSNEQFF
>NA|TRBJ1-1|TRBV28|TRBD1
TGTGCCAGCAGTAGACCGGGACAGGCGGAGACTGAAGCTTTCTTT
CASSRPGQAETEAFF
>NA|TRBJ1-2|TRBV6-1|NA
TGTGCCAGCAGTGGGGGGGGAGTGTTAAGGGGCTACACCTTC
CASSGGGVLRGYTF
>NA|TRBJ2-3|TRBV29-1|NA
TGCAGCGTTGCCCAAACAGATACGCAGTATTTT
CSVAQTDTQYF
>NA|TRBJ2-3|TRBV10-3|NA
TGTGCCATCAGCTCCACAGATACGCAGTATTTT
CAISSTDTQYF
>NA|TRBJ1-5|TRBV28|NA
TGTGCCAGTAAACAGGACGTTCAGCCCCAGCATTTT
CASKQDVQPQHF
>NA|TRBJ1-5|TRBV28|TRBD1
TGTGCCAGCAGCCTATCCGGACAGGGGAAAGGGCAGCCCCAGCATTTT
CASSLSGQGKGQPQHF
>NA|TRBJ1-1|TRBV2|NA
TGTGCCAGCAGTATACAGCAGGGTCGGACTGAAGCTTTCTTT
CASSIQQGRTEAFF
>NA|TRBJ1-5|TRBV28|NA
TGTGCCAGCAGGGACTCTAATCAGCCCCAGCATTTT
CASRDSNQPQHF
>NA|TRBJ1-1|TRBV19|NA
TGTGCCAGTAGTATGGGTCAGGGGCTCACTGAAGCTTTCTTT
CASSMGQGLTEAFF
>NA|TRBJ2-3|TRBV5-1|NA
TGCGCCAGCAGCTTTGAGGGAACTAGCACAGATACGCAGTATTTT
CASSFEGTSTDTQYF
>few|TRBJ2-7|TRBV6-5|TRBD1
TGTGCCAGCAGAATCGACAGGGGGGTTAGCTACGAGCAGTACTTC
CASRIDRGVSYEQYF
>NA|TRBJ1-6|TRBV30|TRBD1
TGTGCCTGGACTCCGGACAGGTGGCGGTCACCCCTCCACTTT
CAWTPDRWRSPLHF
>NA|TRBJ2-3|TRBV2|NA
TGTGCCAGTGACCAGGGGGATACGCAGTATTTT
CASDQGDTQYF
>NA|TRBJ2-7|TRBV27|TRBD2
TGTGCCAGCAGTTCCGGGACTAGCGGGGTGGGGTCCTACGAGCAGTACTTC
CASSSGTSGVGSYEQYF
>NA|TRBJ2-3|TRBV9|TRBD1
TGTGCCAGCAGTCTGGGACAGGGAAACACAGATACGCAGTATTTT
CASSLGQGNTDTQYF
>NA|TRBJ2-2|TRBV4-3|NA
TGCGCCAGCAGCCAAGAGTGGGTAGCGACGACCTCCTCGAACACCGGGGAGCTGTTTTTT
CASSQEWVATTSSNTGELFF
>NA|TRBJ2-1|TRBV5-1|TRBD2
TGCGCCAGCGGTAGCGGGGGAATTGGCGGTGAGCAGTTCTTC
CASGSGGIGGEQFF
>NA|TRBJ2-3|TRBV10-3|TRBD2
TGTGCCAACAGCCCTAGACTAGCGGGAGACACAGATACGCAGTATTTT
CANSPRLAGDTDTQYF
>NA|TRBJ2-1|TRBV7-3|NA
TGTGCCAGCAGGTCTCGCTCCTACAATGAGCAGTTCTTC
CASRSRSYNEQFF
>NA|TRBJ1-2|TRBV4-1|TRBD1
TGCGCCAGCAGCCGAGCATTGGACAGGGCGACCACGAATGGCTACACCTTC
CASSRALDRATTNGYTF
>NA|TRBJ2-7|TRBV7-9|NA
TGTGCCAGCAACACTCGACTAGTAGACCACTACGAGCAGTACTTC
CASNTRLVDHYEQYF
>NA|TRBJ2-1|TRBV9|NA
TGTGCCAGCAGCCTCGACACTAATGAGCAGTTCTTC
CASSLDTNEQFF
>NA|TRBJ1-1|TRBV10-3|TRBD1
TGTGCCATCAAGACCCAGGGGGAGAGGACTGAAGCTTTCTTT
CAIKTQGERTEAFF
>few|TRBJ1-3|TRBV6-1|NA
TGTGCCAGCAGTGACCGAGCAGGGGTTGGAAACACCATATATTTT
CASSDRAGVGNTIYF
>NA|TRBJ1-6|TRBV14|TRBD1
TGTGCCAGCAGCCACAGGGGGTATAATTCACCCCTCCACTTT
CASSHRGYNSPLHF
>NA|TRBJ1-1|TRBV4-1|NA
TGCGCCAGCAGGGCTGACAGGCTCACTGAAGCTTTCTTT
CASRADRLTEAFF
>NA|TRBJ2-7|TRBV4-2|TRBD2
TGTGCCAGCAGCCAAGAGCCGGATCTAGCGGGAGTACCCTACGAGCAGTACTTC
CASSQEPDLAGVPYEQYF
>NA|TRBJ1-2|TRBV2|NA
TGTGCCAGCAGTGAGAACCAGGGAGGTAGCTATGGCTACACCTTC
CASSENQGGSYGYTF
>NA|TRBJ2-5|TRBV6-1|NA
TGTGCCAGCACCGTGGGGGGGGCGAGAGAGACCCAGTACTTC
CASTVGGARETQYF
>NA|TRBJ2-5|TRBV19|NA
TGTGCCAGTAGGCAGGGCCAAGAGACCCAGTACTTC
CASRQGQETQYF
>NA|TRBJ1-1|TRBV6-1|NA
TGTGCCCTCTCGAGGGCTGAAGCTTTCTTT
CALSRAEAFF
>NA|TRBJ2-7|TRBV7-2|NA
TGTGCCAGCAGCTTGGGGGGGGGCCCCCCCTACGAGCAGTACTTC
CASSLGGGPPYEQYF